This T cell receptor beta chain is from a study of vaccination effects on CD4 cells after COVID-19 (dated by TCRdb to between 2020 and 2023). Describing the broader study: Each participant received two doses of an mRNA SARS-CoV-2 vaccine, either BNT162b2 or mRNA-1273. Cultures from other donors in the study were sequenced with the Oncomine TCR Beta short-read assay on an Illumina iSeq 100. Altogether, over 9 COVID-19 convalescent patients and 4 SARS-CoV-2-naive healthy vaccine recipients made up the full study. SARS-CoV-2 spike-specific CD4+ TCR repertoires from before and after mRNA vaccination were compared in COVID-19 convalescent patients and in infection-naive vaccine recipients. Overall study outcomes, separate from this receptor: Both infection-induced and vaccine-induced clones contracted markedly at late post-vaccination timepoints, which is consistent with waning T cell responses. Only a small number of convalescent patients were included, and no early post-infection timepoints were available, which limited the study. Among healthy vaccine recipients, nearly all vaccine-induced clones were SARS-CoV-2 mono-reactive, and only 1 of 255 was cross-reactive with common cold coronaviruses.

The receptor library was made with the immunoSEQ multiplex PCR assay. DNA from the CD4+ T cells that had been cultured and isolated underwent TCR beta CDR3 sequencing. On the study's bioinformatics: Non-productive TCR sequences were removed, reads were trimmed to the CDR3 region, and CDR3s of at least 7 amino acids were retained. Antigen-specific clonotypes were identified using the MANAFEST web app by comparison of expansion in peptide wells against reference cultures. To count as positive, a clone had to show expansion at FDR<0.05 compared with the reference and with all other wells, an odds ratio above 5, and a frequency above 0.1% in two replicate wells. Clonotypes significantly expanded in SARS-CoV-2 spike wells and in at least one common cold coronavirus spike condition were defined as cross-reactive. Using the stringdist R package, CDR3 similarity was measured by Levenshtein distance, and unrooted trees were constructed with ape in R 3.6.1. TCRdb re-hosts the immuneACCESS table, in-frame sequences only. Its copies lack some clones; in the studies checked, an unresolved V gene accounts for under half of them, and the cause for the rest is not known. For V, J and clone size, that table is used; D and trimming come from the DNA. The sample table shows about 61,000 clones, and around 81% are seen once. The ten largest clonotypes hold 2.5% of the sample.

In the germline V gene, CDR1 corresponds to MNHEY and CDR2 to SVGAGI. The CDR3 starts with the cysteine, ends with the phenylalanine, and has 13 residues. This entry keeps only the CDR3 DNA: 39 bases, framed from base 1. V lost 9 bases and J lost 6 bases, and the count of bases not matched to a germline gene is 4. In the ViraFEST assay, PBMC were stimulated with viral peptide pools, and TCR sequencing was then used to find antigen-specific CD4+ T cell clonotypes based on their expansion. After more than 9 days of culture, CD4+ T cells were isolated with the EasySep CD4+ T cell isolation kit. Healthy vaccine recipients had no prior SARS-CoV-2 infection, confirmed by negative nucleocapsid antibodies before and after vaccination. About 2.1 million PBMC per well were cultured in IMDM with about 5.1% human AB serum, around 10 IU/ml IL-2 and gentamicin, plus 10 ug/ml peptides. Half of the culture medium was replaced with fresh IL-2-containing medium on days 3 and 7. Unless noted otherwise, every peptide stimulation condition was grown in triplicate wells. PBMC were separated from whole blood using Ficoll-Paque Plus gradient centrifugation and were then either cryopreserved at -140C or used fresh. The overlapping peptide pools covered the spike proteins of SARS-CoV-2 as well as those of the common cold coronaviruses HCoV-NL63, HCoV-OC43 and HCoV-229E. The QIAamp micro DNA kit was used to extract genomic DNA from the cultured CD4+ T cells.

With respect to this clone: The antigen this receptor binds is unknown. Base qualities are not at hand, and no much larger clone is one base apart.

The chain couples TRBV6-5 to TRBJ1-5; 11 nucleotides in the junction match TRBD1. The sample was CD4+ T cells from PBMCs cultured with HCoV-229E spike peptides, taken before COVID-19 vaccination. What the cell subset or site label conveys for this sample: HCoV-229E spike overlapping peptide pool stimulation. This receptor was identified in a human donor who received a COVID-19 vaccine. The CDR3 here reads CASVGQGVQPQHF. The nucleotide sequence reads as follows: TGTGCCAGTGTGGGACAGGGGGTTCAGCCCCAGCATTTT.